Sequencing of this T cell receptor (beta chain) was carried out in a study of vaccination effects on CD4 cells after COVID-19. The overall study: Viral peptide pools were used in the ViraFEST assay to expand antigen-specific CD4+ T cells, and sequencing came afterward.

As concerns this clone: Its matching antigen is unknown.

The ends were cut back, 6 bases at V and 4 bases at J, with 13 bases in the middle. This CDR3 has 15 residues. The germline V gene has CDR1 ENHRY and CDR2 SYGVKD. Investigators separated out CD4+ T cells once 10 days of culture had passed. Two doses of BNT162b2 or mRNA-1273 vaccine were administered to participants. IL-2 medium supplanted half the medium on days 3 and 7. Using immunoSEQ multiplex PCR, the repertoire was profiled, and TCRdb retains in-frame clones only, with some absent. The table has approximately 70,000 clones, around 69% seen once; the top ten hold roughly 2.1%. This TCR derives from a human donor who received a COVID-19 vaccine. The chain links TRBV10-3 to TRBJ1-6; a possible D gene is TRBD1 (5 bases). This material consisted of CD4+ T cells from PBMCs cultured without peptide, taken after COVID-19 vaccination. The CDR3 DNA reads as TGTGCCATCAGCAAAGGGACTGCTTATAATTCACCCCTCCACTTT. Its protein product is CAISKGTAYNSPLHF.